The 24 T cell receptor beta chains given below trace back to one sample, sequenced in a study of blood T cell repertoires in COVID-19. The assay was immunoSEQ multiplex PCR, and TCRdb's table has in-frame clones only and misses some. The data hold 55,000 to 80,000 clones, with about 90% observed a single time. The sample comprised peripheral blood. These receptors came from a human donor in a cohort sampled during active COVID-19.

The genes are TRBV19 and TRBJ2-2, with 9 nucleotides matching TRBD2. This CDR3 is built from 15 residues. The J segment lost 4 bases and the V segment lost 6 bases, leaving 6 bases of the junction unmatched. The germline gives CDR1 LNHDA, CDR2 SQIVND (reference sequence). CDR3 bases: TGTGCCAGTAGCTTAGCGGGAGTTGGCACCGGGGAGCTGTTTTTT. Protein product: CASSLAGVGTGELFF.

The rearrangement uses TRBV3-1 (or the pseudogene TRBV3-2) and TRBJ2-5; TRBD2 aligns across 8 bases. With 7 bases clipped from V and 5 bases from J, the junction kept 12 bases outside the gene matches. In germline, CDR1 is LGHDT, CDR2 YNNKEL (reference sequence). The CDR3 runs 15 residues. CDR3 loop: CASTQDGRARETQYF. The CDR3 DNA is TGTGCCAGCACCCAGGACGGGAGGGCGAGGGAGACCCAGTACTTC.

DNA of the CDR3: TGTGCCACCAGCTCTTTTCCGCAGGGGGAAACCAAAAACATTCAGTACTTC. Translation gives CATSSFPQGETKNIQYF. J is TRBJ2-4 and V is TRBV15, with TRBD1 identical over 7 bases. There are 17 residues in the CDR3. V trimming: 5 bases; J trimming: 2 bases; junction bases outside the gene matches: 12. Germline lookup yields CDR1 LNHNV and CDR2 YYDKDF (reference sequence).

The chain uses TRBV2 and TRBJ2-3; 7 bases match TRBD1. V gave up 2 bases and J gave up 5 bases; unmatched junction bases: 10. The germline CDR1 and CDR2 sequences are SNHLY and FYNNEI. The CDR3 consists of 16 residues. CDR3 nucleotides: TGTGCCAGCAGTGAAAGCCCGGGACCAGGGGGAGATACGCAGTATTTT. Protein sequence: CASSESPGPGGDTQYF. The variable domain in full, with the rest retrieved from reference TRBV2 and TRBJ2-3, is EPEVTQTPSHQVTQMGQEVILRCVPISNHLYFYWYRQILGQKVEFLVSFYNNEISEKSEIFDDQFSVERPDGSNFTLKIRSTKLEDSAMYFCASSESPGPGGDTQYFGPGTRLTVL.

The CDR3 is CASSVSPYREKLFF. In DNA form, the CDR3 reads TGTGCCAGCTCAGTTTCCCCTTATCGAGAAAAACTGTTTTTT. This chain connects TRBV28 to TRBJ1-4, with D unclear. CDR1 MDHEN and CDR2 SYDVKM come from the germline V gene. The CDR3 has 14 amino acids. The germline V and J ends were trimmed by 8 bases and 8 bases, with 18 bases remaining between them.

This chain uses TRBV28 with TRBJ2-3; D is possibly TRBD1 (5 bases). Germline CDR1 is MDHEN and CDR2 is SYDVKM. V was clipped by 6 bases and J by 0 bases, with 16 bases between them. CDR3 length: 16 residues. The CDR3 protein is CASRLDSRISTDTQYF. CDR3 coding DNA: TGTGCCAGCAGGCTAGACAGTCGGATTAGCACAGATACGCAGTATTTT. Variable domain in full (rest from reference TRBV28 and TRBJ2-3): DVKVTQSSRYLVKRTGEKVFLECVQDMDHENMFWYRQDPGLGLRLIYFSYDVKMKEKGDIPEGYSVSREKKERFSLILESASTNQTSMYLCASRLDSRISTDTQYFGPGTRLTVL.

The chain is built from TRBV18 and TRBJ1-1; D is undetermined. Per germline, CDR1 KGHSH and CDR2 LQKENI. Trimming removed 0 bases at V and 9 bases at J, with 14 bases between. This CDR3 has 14 residues. The CDR3 loop is CASSPPEGYGKAFF. The CDR3 DNA sequence: TGTGCCAGCTCACCACCGGAAGGGTACGGGAAAGCTTTCTTT.

CDR3 loop: CASSLRWGQGVNEQFF. The CDR3 DNA reads as TGTGCCAGCAGTTTAAGATGGGGACAGGGTGTAAATGAGCAGTTCTTC. This rearrangement joins TRBV27 to TRBJ2-1; TRBD1 agrees at 9 bases. J lost 7 bases, V lost 2 bases, and 9 bases had no gene match. This CDR3 contains 16 residues. The germline gives CDR1 MNHEY, CDR2 SMNVEV (reference sequence).

The rearrangement links TRBV28 to TRBJ2-7; 9 positions agree with TRBD1. The germline gives CDR1 MDHEN, CDR2 SYDVKM. CDR3 size: 14 residues. V lost 5 bases and J lost 9; bases outside the gene matches: 11. Written as DNA, the CDR3 is TGTGCCAGCAGTCACCGGGACAGGGTAATCGGGCAGTACTTC. It translates to CASSHRDRVIGQYF.

J is TRBJ2-7 and V is TRBV7-2; a weak D match, TRBD2 (6 bases). In germline, CDR1 is SGHTA, CDR2 FQGNSA. This CDR3 is built from 16 residues. V gave up 4 bases and J gave up 3 bases, with 19 bases separating them. The CDR3, as DNA: TGTGCCAGCAGCTGGGGGGACCAAAGGGCCTTCTACGAGCAGTACTTC. Residues: CASSWGDQRAFYEQYF.

In this sample, this clone turned up once. The rearrangement links TRBV19 to TRBJ2-3; TRBD2 agrees at 11 bases. The germline V gene encodes CDR1 LNHDA and CDR2 SQIVND (reference sequence). V was clipped by 4 bases and J by 5 bases; unmatched bases: 11. This CDR3 comprises 17 residues. The CDR3 here is CASSTPSASGGLDTQYF. The CDR3 DNA reads TGTGCCAGTAGTACCCCCTCGGCTAGCGGGGGGTTAGATACGCAGTATTTT.

The chain is built from TRBV28 and TRBJ1-2, with D possibly being TRBD1 (5 bases). Looked up from germline, CDR1 is MDHEN and CDR2 is SYDVKM. This CDR3 region has 13 residues. Trimming removed 6 bases from V and 7 bases from J, with 15 bases in between. In DNA, the CDR3 is TGTGCCAGCAGCTACCGACAGACGAGTGGCTACACCTTC. Its protein product is CASSYRQTSGYTF.

The J gene is TRBJ2-2, the V gene TRBV5-6; 9 bases align to TRBD2. Unmatched junction bases numbered 5, after V lost 1 base and J lost 4 bases. This CDR3 has 16 amino acids. Germline CDR1 and CDR2: SGHDT and YYEEEE. The CDR3 DNA reads as TGTGCCAGCAGCTTGAGGGCGGGAGGGGTCACCGGGGAGCTGTTTTTT. Encoded protein: CASSLRAGGVTGELFF.

The V call is TRBV4-2, the J call TRBJ2-2; 8 bases line up with TRBD2. The CDR3 totals 16 residues. Trimming cost V 2 bases and J 6 bases; bases outside gene matches: 8. In germline, CDR1 is LGHNA, CDR2 YNFKEQ. CDR3 in amino acids: CASSQSPAGVAGELFF. Written as DNA, the CDR3 is TGTGCCAGCAGCCAATCACCAGCGGGAGTAGCCGGGGAGCTGTTTTTT.

This chain joins TRBV18 and TRBJ1-3; TRBD1 might be the D (6 bases). Germline V CDR1 and CDR2: KGHSH, LQKENI. The CDR3 covers 17 residues. V was clipped by 6 bases and J by 0 bases, with 18 bases between them. The CDR3 protein is CASSRRRDTYSGNTIYF. In nucleotides, the CDR3 is TGTGCCAGCTCTCGACGCCGGGACACGTACTCTGGAAACACCATATATTTT.

This chain uses TRBV28 with TRBJ2-3, with TRBD2 identical over 8 bases. The CDR3 has 14 amino acids. CDR1 is MDHEN and CDR2 is SYDVKM in the germline V gene. The trim removed 5 bases at V and 4 bases at J, leaving 5 bases unmatched. CDR3 in DNA: TGTGCCAGCAGTACGGGACTAGGCTCAGATACGCAGTATTTT. This sequence encodes CASSTGLGSDTQYF. The full variable domain, its missing parts supplied by reference TRBV28 and TRBJ2-3, is DVKVTQSSRYLVKRTGEKVFLECVQDMDHENMFWYRQDPGLGLRLIYFSYDVKMKEKGDIPEGYSVSREKKERFSLILESASTNQTSMYLCASSTGLGSDTQYFGPGTRLTVL.

The V and J genes are TRBV6-5 and TRBJ1-6; D is unclear. CDR3 length: 13 residues. Germline CDR1 is MNHEY and CDR2 is SVGAGI. Trimming pared 0 bases from V and 9 bases from J, leaving 6 bases between. The CDR3 reads CASSYSSGSPLHF. Here the CDR3 DNA reads TGTGCCAGCAGTTACTCGAGTGGTTCACCCCTCCACTTT.

This chain uses TRBV24-1 with TRBJ1-5, with D tentatively TRBD1 (5 bases). From germline, CDR1 is KGHDR and CDR2 SFDVKD. The CDR3 is made up of 16 amino acids. Trimming left V 3 bases short and J 7 bases short, with 18 bases between. The CDR3 sequence: CATSDPREGKGQPQHF. CDR3 bases: TGTGCCACCAGTGATCCCCGGGAGGGGAAGGGCCAGCCCCAGCATTTT.

The V and J genes are TRBV27 and TRBJ2-1; 10 positions match TRBD2. Germline trimming cut 3 bases from V and 7 bases from J; bases unmatched to any gene: 6. The CDR3 has 15 amino acids. Germline CDR1 reads MNHEY; CDR2 reads SMNVEV (reference sequence). In nucleotides, the CDR3 is TGTGCCAGCAGTTTTTCTAGCGGGAGTCGGAATGAGCAGTTCTTC. It is translated as CASSFSSGSRNEQFF.

The chain joins TRBV13 to TRBJ2-1; 9 bases match TRBD2. CDR3 length: 15 residues. The germline gives CDR1 PRHDT, CDR2 FYEKMQ (reference sequence). The ends lost 5 bases at V and 4 bases at J; junction bases unmatched: 6. CDR3: CASSGGLAKYNEQFF. CDR3 nucleotides: TGTGCCAGCAGCGGGGGACTAGCTAAGTACAATGAGCAGTTCTTC.

V usage is TRBV7-9 and J usage is TRBJ1-2; 10 bases map to TRBD1. After removal of 4 bases from V and 4 bases from J, the junction contained 6 bases not matched to a gene. The CDR3 loop spans 15 amino acids. From germline, CDR1 is SEHNR and CDR2 FQNEAQ (reference sequence). CDR3 sequence reads: CASSSYRDRGYGYTF. The CDR3 coding sequence is TGTGCCAGCAGCTCGTACCGGGACAGGGGCTATGGCTACACCTTC.

This chain connects TRBV15 to TRBJ1-4, with D possibly being TRBD1 (5 bases). Germline V gene sequence: CDR1 LNHNV, CDR2 YYDKDF (reference sequence). V lost 3 bases, J lost 8 bases, and 13 bases lay in between. The CDR3 loop spans 14 amino acids. CDR3 sequence: CATSSPQGGEKLFF. The CDR3, as DNA: TGTGCCACCAGCAGCCCGCAGGGTGGGGAAAAACTGTTTTTT.

The chain is built from TRBV27 and TRBJ2-1; 7 bases are shared with TRBD1. The CDR3 contains 16 residues. The V and J ends lost 5 bases and 4 bases, in that order; junction bases with no gene match: 11. In germline, CDR1 is MNHEY, CDR2 SMNVEV (reference sequence). Written as DNA, the CDR3 is TGTGCCAGCAGTCCGAGACAGGGCACTTTTTACAATGAGCAGTTCTTC. Protein: CASSPRQGTFYNEQFF.

J is TRBJ1-6 and V is TRBV7-9; D is unclear. The V gene's germline CDR1 is SEHNR and CDR2 FQNEAQ (reference sequence). The CDR3 has 12 residues. Trimming took off 3 bases at V and 8 bases at J, with 5 bases between the two ends. DNA of the CDR3: TGTGCCAGCAGCTTCGGGGATTCACCCCTCCACTTT. It is translated as CASSFGDSPLHF.